This T cell receptor (beta chain) emerged from a study of tumor-infiltrating lymphocytes in primary liver carcinoma. Study observations and caveats: The difference in top-250-clone fraction between tumors and blood was significant, favoring tumors (p = 0.039).

This clonotype has a count of ten or more. What it recognizes is unknown. Germline-derived CDR1 and CDR2 are LGHNA and YSLEER. V shed 0 bases and J shed 6 bases, with 12 bases lying between them. CDR3 size: 15 residues. A primer in the constant region served to generate TCR beta cDNA from about 470 ng of total RNA. For TCR beta, libraries were produced by three nested multiplex PCR rounds using slightly modified ARM-PCR. Investigators reported that the first two PCR rounds, at around 10 cycles each, used TRBV1-TRBV30 forward primers with a C-beta reverse primer. TCRdb re-called the multiplex PCR reads through MiXCR, storing one row per CDR3 protein. The table shows about 310,000 distinct CDR3 sequences, with more than 55% occurring only once. For blood RNA, unsorted whole blood served as the source, and germline DNA was extracted too.

Material: peripheral blood. The receptor was derived from a man aged 40-50 years with primary liver carcinoma and hepatitis B virus infection. This sequence joins TRBV4-3 and TRBJ2-1; maybe TRBD1 (5 bases). In DNA form, the CDR3 reads TGCGCCAGCAGCCAAGATCAGGGATTTGTCAATGAGCAGTTCTTC. The encoded protein is CASSQDQGFVNEQFF.